These 5 T cell receptor beta chains were all obtained from the same sample, sequenced in a study of T cells in Graves' hyperthyroidism and ophthalmopathy. RNA transcripts yielded amplified TCR beta CDR3 regions. HTBI primers drove first-round RT-PCR of the TCR CDR3. TCRdb recomputed calls from the multiplex PCR reads with MiXCR, one row per CDR3 protein. The top ten hold about 15% of the sample, which has a few hundred thousand distinct CDR3 sequences, 14% seen once. Source material: blood. These receptors originate from a woman aged 35 to 49 with Graves' hyperthyroidism.

The chain combines TRBV28 with TRBJ2-1; D possibly corresponds to TRBD1 (5 bases). This CDR3 region has 13 residues. The V end lost 2 bases, the J end lost 8 bases, and 10 bases lay between the germline ends. Germline CDR1 and CDR2: MDHEN and SYDVKM. CDR3 region: CASSLKGVDEQFF. The CDR3 bases are TGTGCCAGCAGTTTAAAAGGGGTGGATGAGCAGTTCTTC.

This clonotype occurred many times. The rearrangement uses TRBV7-2 and TRBJ2-1; weak D call: TRBD2 (6 bases). Germline-derived CDR1 and CDR2 are SGHTA and FQGNSA. The V and J ends lost 7 bases and 8 bases respectively, with 15 bases between them. The CDR3 extends over 13 amino acids. Written as DNA, the CDR3 is TGTGCCAGCAAGGCCGGGACTGGAGATGAGCAGTTCTTC. Translation gives CASKAGTGDEQFF.

This clonotype was counted at least ten times. The chain joins TRBV28 to TRBJ2-7; 9 bases agree with TRBD1. This CDR3 is built from 15 residues. V lost 5 bases and J lost 2; bases outside the gene matches: 7. The germline V gene has CDR1 MDHEN and CDR2 SYDVKM. CDR3 residues: CASSTRDRATYEQYF. For the CDR3, the DNA is TGTGCCAGCAGTACCCGGGACAGGGCCACCTACGAGCAGTACTTC.

This clonotype was observed a few times. The gene calls are TRBV28 and TRBJ2-2; 9 bases map to TRBD2. After removal of 3 bases from V and 6 bases from J, the junction contained 5 bases not matched to a gene. The germline CDR1 and CDR2 sequences are MDHEN and SYDVKM. CDR3 length equals 15 residues. The CDR3 DNA sequence: TGTGCCAGCAGTTTTAGCGGGAGAGGGTCCGGGGAGCTGTTTTTT. The encoded protein is CASSFSGRGSGELFF.

This clonotype came up many times. The CDR3 region is CASGILRGSDEQYF. CDR3 DNA: TGTGCTAGTGGTATCCTCAGGGGGAGCGACGAGCAGTACTTC. This chain links TRBV12-5 with TRBJ2-7, with 7 positions matching TRBD1. CDR1 and CDR2 (germline): LGHNT, FRNRAP. The CDR3 covers 14 residues. V lost 5 bases, J lost 5 bases, and 9 bases stayed unmatched.